This note documents a single T cell receptor (beta chain) sequence. These data belong to a study of shared clonotypes between healthy human individuals. Profiling relied on immunoSEQ multiplex PCR, and the TCRdb table lists in-frame clones only, not all of them. Seen here are about 1 million clones, approximately 76% observed once, and the top ten hold approximately 1.5%. The CDR3 sequence is 15 residues long. The V gene lost 3 bases and the J gene lost 0 bases, with 14 bases spanning the gap. The germline CDR1 and CDR2 sequences are GTSNPN and SVGIG (reference sequence). This receptor was identified in a man younger than 35 in good health. The sample consisted of memory CD4+ T cells sorted from blood. Regarding subset: CD45RA-negative fraction. The rearrangement joins TRBV30 to TRBJ1-1, with a possible D match to TRBD1 (6 bases). CDR3 sequence: CAWSRGQPVNTEAFF. CDR3 DNA sequence: TGTGCCTGGAGCCGTGGACAGCCCGTGAACACTGAAGCTTTCTTT.